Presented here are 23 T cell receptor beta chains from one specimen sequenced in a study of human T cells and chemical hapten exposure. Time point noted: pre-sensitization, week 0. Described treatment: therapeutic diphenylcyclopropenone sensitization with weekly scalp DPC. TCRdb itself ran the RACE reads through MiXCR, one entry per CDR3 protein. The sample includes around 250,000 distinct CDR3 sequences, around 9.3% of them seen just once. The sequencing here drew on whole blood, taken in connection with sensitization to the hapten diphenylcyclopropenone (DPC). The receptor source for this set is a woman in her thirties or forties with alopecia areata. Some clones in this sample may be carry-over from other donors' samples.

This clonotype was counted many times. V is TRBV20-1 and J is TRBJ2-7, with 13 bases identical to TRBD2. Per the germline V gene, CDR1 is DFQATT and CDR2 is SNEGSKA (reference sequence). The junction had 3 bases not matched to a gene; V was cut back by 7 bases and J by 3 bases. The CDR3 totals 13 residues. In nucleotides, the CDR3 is TGCAGTGTAGGGACTAGCGGGATCTACGAGCAGTACTTC. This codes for CSVGTSGIYEQYF.

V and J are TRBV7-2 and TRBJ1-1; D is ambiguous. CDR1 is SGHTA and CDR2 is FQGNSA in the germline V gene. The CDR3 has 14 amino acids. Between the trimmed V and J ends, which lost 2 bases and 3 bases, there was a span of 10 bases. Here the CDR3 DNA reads TGTGCCAGCAGCTTATGGTACTCAGACACTGAAGCTTTCTTT. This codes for CASSLWYSDTEAFF.

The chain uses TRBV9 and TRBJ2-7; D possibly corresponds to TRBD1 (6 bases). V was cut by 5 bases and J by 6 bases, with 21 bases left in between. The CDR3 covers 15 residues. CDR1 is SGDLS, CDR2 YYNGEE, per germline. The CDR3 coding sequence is TGTGCCAGCAGTCGGACAGCCCTTCCTACGGGCGAGCAGTACTTC. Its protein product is CASSRTALPTGEQYF.

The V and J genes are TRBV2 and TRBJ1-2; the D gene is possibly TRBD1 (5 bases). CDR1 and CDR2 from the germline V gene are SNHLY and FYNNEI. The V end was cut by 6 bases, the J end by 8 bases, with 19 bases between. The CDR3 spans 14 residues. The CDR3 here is CASRKLAGTEGYTF. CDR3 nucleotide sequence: TGTGCCAGCAGAAAACTGGCAGGGACGGAAGGCTACACCTTC.

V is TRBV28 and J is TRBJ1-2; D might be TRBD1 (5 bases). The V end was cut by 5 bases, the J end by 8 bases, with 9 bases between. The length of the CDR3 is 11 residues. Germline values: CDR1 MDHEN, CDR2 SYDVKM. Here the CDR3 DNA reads TGTGCCAGCAGTCAGGGTATCGGCTACACCTTC. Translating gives CASSQGIGYTF.

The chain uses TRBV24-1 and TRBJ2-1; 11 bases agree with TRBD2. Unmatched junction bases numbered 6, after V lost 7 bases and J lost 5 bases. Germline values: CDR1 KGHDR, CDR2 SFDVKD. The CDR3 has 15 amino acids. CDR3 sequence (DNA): TGTGCCACCAGCCCAGGACTAGCGGGTAACAATGAGCAGTTCTTC. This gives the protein CATSPGLAGNNEQFF.

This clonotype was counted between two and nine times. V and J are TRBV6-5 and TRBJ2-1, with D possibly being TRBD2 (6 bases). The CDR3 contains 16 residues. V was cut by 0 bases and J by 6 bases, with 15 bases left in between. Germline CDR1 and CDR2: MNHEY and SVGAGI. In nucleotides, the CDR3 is TGTGCCAGCAGTTACTCGTCCCCGACGGGAGTCAATGAGCAGTTCTTC. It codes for CASSYSSPTGVNEQFF.

The DNA of the CDR3 is TGTGCCAGCGCTAGCGGGAGCGAGCAGTACTTC. Protein product: CASASGSEQYF. The rearrangement uses TRBV5-4 and TRBJ2-7, with 10 bases lining up with TRBD2. This CDR3 contains 11 residues. Germline lookup yields CDR1 SGHNT and CDR2 YYREEE (reference sequence). V lost 7 bases, J lost 6 bases, and 1 base stayed unmatched.

CDR3 DNA: TGTGCCATCAGCGGGGCGGATTTGACCTCCTACGAGCAGTACTTC. Its translation: CAISGADLTSYEQYF. The V call is TRBV10-3, the J call TRBJ2-7, with D perhaps matching TRBD1 or TRBD2 (5 bases each). The CDR3 runs 15 residues. CDR1 is ENHRY and CDR2 is SYGVKD in the germline V gene. Trimming removed 6 bases from V and 0 bases from J, with 15 bases in between.

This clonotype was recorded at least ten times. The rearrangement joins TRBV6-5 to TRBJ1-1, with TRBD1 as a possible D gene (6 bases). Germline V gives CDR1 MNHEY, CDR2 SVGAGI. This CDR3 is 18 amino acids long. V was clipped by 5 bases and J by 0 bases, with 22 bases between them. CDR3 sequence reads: CASSPRGRGAGMNTEAFF. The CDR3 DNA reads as TGTGCCAGCAGTCCCCGGGGTCGGGGGGCGGGCATGAACACTGAAGCTTTCTTT.

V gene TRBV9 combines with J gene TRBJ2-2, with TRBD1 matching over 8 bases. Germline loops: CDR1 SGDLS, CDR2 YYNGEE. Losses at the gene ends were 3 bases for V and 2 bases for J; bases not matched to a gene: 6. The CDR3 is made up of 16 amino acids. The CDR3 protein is CASSAGQGANTGELFF. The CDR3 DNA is TGTGCCAGCAGCGCCGGACAGGGCGCAAACACCGGGGAGCTGTTTTTT. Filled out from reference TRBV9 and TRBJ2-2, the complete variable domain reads DSGVTQTPKHLITATGQRVTLRCSPRSGDLSVYWYQQSLDQGLQFLIQYYNGEERAKGNILERFSAQQFPDLHSELNLSSLELGDSALYFCASSAGQGANTGELFFGEGSRLTVL.

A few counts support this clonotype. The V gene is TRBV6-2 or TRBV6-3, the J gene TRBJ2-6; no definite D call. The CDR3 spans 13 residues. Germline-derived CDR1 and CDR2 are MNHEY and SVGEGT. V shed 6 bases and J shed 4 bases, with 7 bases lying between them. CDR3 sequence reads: CASRLPGANVLTF. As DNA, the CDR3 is TGTGCCAGCAGACTGCCGGGGGCCAACGTCCTGACTTTC.

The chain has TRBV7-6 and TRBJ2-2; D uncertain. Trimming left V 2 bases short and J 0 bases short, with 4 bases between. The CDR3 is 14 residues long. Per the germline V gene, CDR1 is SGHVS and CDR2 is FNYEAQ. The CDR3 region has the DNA TGTGCCAGCAGCTTATACCCGAACACCGGGGAGCTGTTTTTT. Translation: CASSLYPNTGELFF.

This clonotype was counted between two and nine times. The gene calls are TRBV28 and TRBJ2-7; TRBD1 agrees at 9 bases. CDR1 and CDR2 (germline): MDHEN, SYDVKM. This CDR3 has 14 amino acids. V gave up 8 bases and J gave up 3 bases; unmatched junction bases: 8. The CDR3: CASYNRGRIYEQYF. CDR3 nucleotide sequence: TGTGCCAGCTATAACAGGGGGCGAATCTACGAGCAGTACTTC.

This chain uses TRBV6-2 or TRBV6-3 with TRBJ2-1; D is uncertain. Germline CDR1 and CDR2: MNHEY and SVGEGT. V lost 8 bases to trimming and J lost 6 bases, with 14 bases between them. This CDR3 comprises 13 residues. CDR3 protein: CASEDPPGNEQFF. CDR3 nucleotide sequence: TGTGCCAGCGAAGACCCACCGGGCAATGAGCAGTTCTTC.

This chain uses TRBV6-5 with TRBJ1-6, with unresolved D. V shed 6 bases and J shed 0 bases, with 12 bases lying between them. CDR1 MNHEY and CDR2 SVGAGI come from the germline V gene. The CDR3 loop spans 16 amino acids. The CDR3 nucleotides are TGTGCCAGCAGGCGACAAACGAGCTCCTATAATTCACCCCTCCACTTT. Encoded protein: CASRRQTSSYNSPLHF.

This CDR3 is CSVLLTFGTDVRYF. The CDR3 DNA follows: TGCAGCGTCCTTCTGACTTTTGGGACAGACGTTAGGTACTTC. The chain uses TRBV29-1 and TRBJ2-4; 7 positions agree with TRBD1. Germline assignment: CDR1 SQVTM and CDR2 ANQGSEA. J was trimmed by 15 bases and V by 6 bases; bases with no gene match: 20. This CDR3 is 14 amino acids long.

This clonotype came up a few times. This chain's CDR3 is CASSEALLWARRSTEQYF. The CDR3 DNA reads as TGTGCCAGCAGTGAAGCGCTTCTCTGGGCGAGACGCTCCACCGAGCAGTACTTC. The chain employs TRBV6-1 and TRBJ2-7; D ambiguous. CDR1 is MNHNS and CDR2 is SASEGT in the germline V gene. Trimming stripped 0 bases from V and 6 bases from J, with 24 bases between. This CDR3 has 18 amino acids.

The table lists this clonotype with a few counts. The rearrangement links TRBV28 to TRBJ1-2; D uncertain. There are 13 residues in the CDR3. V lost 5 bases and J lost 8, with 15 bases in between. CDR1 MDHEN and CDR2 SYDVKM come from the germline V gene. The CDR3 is CASSTKISRGYTF. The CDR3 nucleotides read TGTGCCAGCAGTACGAAGATTTCTCGCGGCTACACCTTC.

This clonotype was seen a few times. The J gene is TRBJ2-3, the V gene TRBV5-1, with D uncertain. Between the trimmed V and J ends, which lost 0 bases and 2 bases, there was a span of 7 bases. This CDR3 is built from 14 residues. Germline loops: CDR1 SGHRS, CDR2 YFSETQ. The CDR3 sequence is CASSLALTTDTQYF. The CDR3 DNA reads TGCGCCAGCAGCTTGGCCCTCACCACAGATACGCAGTATTTT.

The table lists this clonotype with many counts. CDR3 bases: TGTGCCAGCAGCCTGCGGACAGATCGGGGCACTGAAGCTTTCTTT. Translated: CASSLRTDRGTEAFF. V gene TRBV3-1 combines with J gene TRBJ1-1; perhaps TRBD1 as D (6 bases). CDR3 length: 15 residues. Germline V CDR1 and CDR2: LGHDT, YNNKEL (reference sequence). The germline V and J ends were trimmed by 4 bases and 4 bases, with 16 bases remaining between them.

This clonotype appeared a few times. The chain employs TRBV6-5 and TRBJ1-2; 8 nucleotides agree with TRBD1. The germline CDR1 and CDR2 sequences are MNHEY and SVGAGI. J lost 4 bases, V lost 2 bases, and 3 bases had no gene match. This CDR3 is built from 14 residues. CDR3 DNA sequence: TGTGCCAGCAGTTACCAGGGGGCGGGCTATGGCTACACCTTC. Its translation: CASSYQGAGYGYTF.

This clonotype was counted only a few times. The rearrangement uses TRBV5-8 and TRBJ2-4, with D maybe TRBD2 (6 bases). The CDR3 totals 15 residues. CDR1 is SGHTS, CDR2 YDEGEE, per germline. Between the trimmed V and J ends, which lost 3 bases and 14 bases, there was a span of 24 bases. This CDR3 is CASSWRVGGPPVEYF. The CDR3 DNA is TGTGCCAGCAGCTGGCGTGTGGGGGGACCCCCCGTAGAGTACTTC.